A single sample is the source of the 5 T cell receptor beta chains below, sequenced in a study of T cell responses to AZD1222 COVID-19 vaccine. Sequencing was performed with immunoSEQ multiplex PCR; in TCRdb, only in-frame clones are kept and a portion is missing. Seen here are roughly 120,000 clones, about 86% observed once, and the top ten hold approximately 12%. The source material was peripheral blood, sampled on day 0 of AZD1222 vaccination. The receptor source for this set is an adult in good health.

The V and J genes are TRBV7-2 and TRBJ1-2; 9 bases map to TRBD1. CDR1 and CDR2 (germline): SGHTA, FQGNSA. With V trimmed by 5 bases and J by 4 bases, 8 bases remained unmatched. This CDR3 region has 15 residues. CDR3 loop: CASSPGQGFAYGYTF. Written as DNA, the CDR3 is TGTGCCAGCAGCCCAGGACAGGGGTTCGCCTATGGCTACACCTTC.

Written as DNA, the CDR3 is TGTGCCAGCAGCCGGCAGGGGGAAGATGGCTACACCTTC. It encodes CASSRQGEDGYTF. The rearrangement links TRBV7-3 to TRBJ1-2; 7 positions agree with TRBD1. The germline gives CDR1 SGHTA, CDR2 FQGTGA. V was pared by 5 bases and J by 6 bases, with 6 bases of the junction left unmatched. This CDR3 comprises 13 residues. Filled out from reference TRBV7-3 and TRBJ1-2, the complete variable domain reads GAGVSQTPSNKVTEKGKYVELRCDPISGHTALYWYRQSLGQGPEFLIYFQGTGAADDSGLPNDRFFAVRPEGSVSTLKIQRTERGDSAVYLCASSRQGEDGYTFGSGTRLTVV.

This clone was seen just once. The genes are TRBV10-3 and TRBJ2-3; 11 bases fit TRBD1. The CDR3 has 19 residues. Germline CDR1 is ENHRY and CDR2 is SYGVKD. Trimming cost V 0 bases and J 4 bases; bases outside gene matches: 12. The chain's CDR3 is CAISESAGTGGRAADTQYF. CDR3 DNA sequence: TGTGCCATCAGTGAGTCGGCTGGGACAGGGGGTCGAGCCGCAGATACGCAGTATTTT.

This clone was recorded only once. The gene calls are TRBV27 and TRBJ1-2; 8 bases align to TRBD1. The junction had 9 bases not matched to a gene; V was cut back by 5 bases and J by 7 bases. The CDR3 is made up of 14 amino acids. CDR1 and CDR2 (germline): MNHEY, SMNVEV (reference sequence). This chain's CDR3 is CASSLAGGSRGYTF. DNA for the CDR3: TGTGCCAGCAGTCTGGCAGGGGGCAGTCGTGGCTACACCTTC.

The chain is built from TRBV11-2 and TRBJ2-3; 9 bases agree with TRBD1. Germline CDR1 is SGHAT and CDR2 is FQNNGV. The CDR3 spans 16 residues. V was pared by 0 bases and J by 6 bases, with 7 bases of the junction left unmatched. The CDR3 region has the DNA TGTGCCAGCAGCTTAGATAGGAGGACAGGGGCCGATACGCAGTATTTT. The encoded protein is CASSLDRRTGADTQYF.